This T cell receptor beta chain appears in the sequencing data of a study of cytomegalovirus exposure and HLA in healthy donors. General study points: The classifier was said to identify cytomegalovirus status with high specificity and sensitivity. Accurate prediction of HLA-A and HLA-B alleles (for most subjects) was reportedly achieved from TCR beta sequences. It is likely that the observed cluster of highly shared sequence variants was a sequencing artifact.

The primer mix had 60 Vbeta and 13 Jbeta primers. The assay was immunoSEQ multiplex PCR, and TCRdb's table has in-frame clones only and misses some. The sample has around 91,000 clones, around 64% seen once. A note on this clone: Its antigen is not identified.

Germline lookup yields CDR1 LGHNT and CDR2 FRNRAP. The CDR3 totals 14 residues. Trimming shortened V by 5 bases and J by 0 bases, and 9 bases separated the two germline ends. V and J are TRBV12-5 and TRBJ2-3; D may be TRBD2 (6 bases). Sequencing was done on a sample of PBMCs. The TCR sequence derives from a man in his sixties in good health and CMV-seronegative. The CDR3 here is CASGAGLSTDTQYF. For the CDR3, the DNA is TGTGCTAGTGGTGCGGGGCTGAGCACAGATACGCAGTATTTT.